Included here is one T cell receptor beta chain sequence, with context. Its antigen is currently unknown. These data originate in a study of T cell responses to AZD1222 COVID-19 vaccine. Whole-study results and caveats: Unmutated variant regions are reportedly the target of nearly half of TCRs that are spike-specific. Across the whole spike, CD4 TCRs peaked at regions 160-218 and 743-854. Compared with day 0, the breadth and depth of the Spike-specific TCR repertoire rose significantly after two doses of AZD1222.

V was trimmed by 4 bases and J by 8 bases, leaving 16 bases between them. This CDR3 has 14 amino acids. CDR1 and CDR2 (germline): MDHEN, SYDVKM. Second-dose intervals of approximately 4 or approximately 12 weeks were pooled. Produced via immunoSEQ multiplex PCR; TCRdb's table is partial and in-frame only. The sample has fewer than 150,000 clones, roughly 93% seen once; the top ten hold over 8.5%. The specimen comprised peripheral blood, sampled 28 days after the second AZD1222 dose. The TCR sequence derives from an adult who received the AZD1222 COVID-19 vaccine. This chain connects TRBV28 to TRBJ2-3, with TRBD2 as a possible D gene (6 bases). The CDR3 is CASSSGALGGTQYF. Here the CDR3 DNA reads TGTGCCAGCAGTTCCGGGGCCCTCGGGGGTACGCAGTATTTT.